This T cell receptor (beta chain) was identified during a study of cytotoxic CD8 clonotypes in ibrutinib-treated CLL (dated by TCRdb to about 2021). General notes on the study: The cohort had 11 relapsed/refractory and around 16 treatment-naive patients; roughly 17 were IGHV unmutated. Partial responses were observed in about 24 patients and complete responses in 2; after a median follow-up of roughly 72 months, remission was maintained in about 15 patients and progression was observed in approximately twelve. Response samples were obtained after a median of about 13 months of treatment, with a range of roughly 6 to 40 months. On average, each sample had a few hundred thousand productive templates and approximately 85,000 productive rearrangements. Of the approximately 87 people in the trial, about 25 had longitudinal samples available. Cryopreserved peripheral blood mononuclear cells were collected before treatment, at response, and at either disease progression or sustained remission. Points the paper makes about the study in general: Clonality increased at ibrutinib response, stayed stable in sustained remission, and fell back toward baseline at progression. Public clonotypes were rare and either shrank or stayed stable during treatment, and the rise in clonality at ibrutinib response reflected expansion of private clonotypes. Sampling times were not matched between sustained-remission and progressing patients, and lymph node repertoires were not studied. Baseline clonality exceeded that of age-matched healthy donors and correlated strongly with circulating CD8+ T-cell counts.

For TCR beta library preparation, 1.5 to 2 micrograms of genomic DNA were extracted from the cryopreserved PBMCs. Longitudinal blood samples from CLL patients on ibrutinib monotherapy were analyzed using high-throughput TCR beta sequencing. The patients took part in an open-label, single-center phase 2 trial of ibrutinib monotherapy. A MiSeq instrument was used for deep resolution sequencing, which targeted depths ranging from 1 in 1 million up to 1 in 200,000 T cells, with coverage averaging 10x for each clonotype. The immunoSEQ hsTCRB Kit was used to generate the TCR beta libraries. In the authors' own workflow: ImmunoSEQ Data Assistant and ImmunoSEQ Analyzer were used for data analysis, and V, D and J genes were assigned according to IMGT definitions. Clonality, which ranges from 0 to 1, was calculated by subtracting the normalized Shannon entropy of productive rearrangement frequencies from one. Only overrepresented clonotypes making up at least 0.05% of each patient's repertoire were included in the public clonotype analysis. Roughly 12 age-matched healthy donor repertoires from immuneACCESS were used as controls for clonality. Drawn from immuneACCESS, this table holds only the in-frame rearrangements with V and J called that TCRdb kept. Clones are partly lost; checked studies trace under half to an unresolved V gene and leave the rest unexplained. V and J calls plus clone size are reproduced from that table; the DNA served to infer D and trimming. Recorded for this sample are about 30,000 clones; roughly 57% of them occurred a single time. The ten most abundant clones make up approximately 14% of the sample.

The CDR3 runs 13 amino acids, cysteine and phenylalanine included. Here the CDR3 DNA is all that survives: 39 bases in frame from base 1. Trimming accounts for 2 bases at V and 11 bases at J, while the number of junction bases matched to no gene is 9. From the germline V gene, CDR1 is SGHRS and CDR2 is YFSETQ. A note on this clone: This receptor's antigen is unknown. Base qualities are missing; no much larger clone stands one base away.

The rearranged chain carries TRBV5-1 and TRBJ1-1, with 7 bases aligning to TRBD1. The specimen comprised PBMCs, sampled before ibrutinib treatment. The receptor was isolated from a human donor with chronic lymphocytic leukemia. CDR3 protein: CASSFGQGGLAFF. The sequenced DNA: TGCGCCAGCAGCTTCGGGCAGGGGGGCTTGGCTTTCTTT.